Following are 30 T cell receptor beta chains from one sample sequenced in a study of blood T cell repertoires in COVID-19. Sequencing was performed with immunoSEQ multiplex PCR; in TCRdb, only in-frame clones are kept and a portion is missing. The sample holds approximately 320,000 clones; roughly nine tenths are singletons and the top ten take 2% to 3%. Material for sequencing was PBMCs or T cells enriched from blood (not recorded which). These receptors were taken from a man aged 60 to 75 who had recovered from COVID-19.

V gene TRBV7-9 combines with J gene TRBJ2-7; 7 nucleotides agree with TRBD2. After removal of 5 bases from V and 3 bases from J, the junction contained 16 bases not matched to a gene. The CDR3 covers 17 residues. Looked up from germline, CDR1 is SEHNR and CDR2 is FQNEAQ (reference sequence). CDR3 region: CASSHATGGEGRYEQYF. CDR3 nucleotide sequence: TGTGCCAGCAGCCATGCCACAGGTGGGGAGGGCCGCTACGAGCAGTACTTC.

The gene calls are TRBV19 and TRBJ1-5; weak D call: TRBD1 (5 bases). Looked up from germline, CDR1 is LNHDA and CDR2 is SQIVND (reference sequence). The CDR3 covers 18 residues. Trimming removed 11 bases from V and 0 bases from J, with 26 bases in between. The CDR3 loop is CAGHHRTKCNYSNQPQHF. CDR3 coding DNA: TGTGCCGGTCACCACAGGACAAAATGCAACTATAGCAATCAGCCCCAGCATTTT.

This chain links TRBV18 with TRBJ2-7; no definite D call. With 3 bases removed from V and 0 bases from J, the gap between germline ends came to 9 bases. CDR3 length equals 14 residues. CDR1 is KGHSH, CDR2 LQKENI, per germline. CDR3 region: CASSPARSSYEQYF. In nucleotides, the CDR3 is TGTGCCAGCTCACCGGCCAGATCCTCCTACGAGCAGTACTTC.

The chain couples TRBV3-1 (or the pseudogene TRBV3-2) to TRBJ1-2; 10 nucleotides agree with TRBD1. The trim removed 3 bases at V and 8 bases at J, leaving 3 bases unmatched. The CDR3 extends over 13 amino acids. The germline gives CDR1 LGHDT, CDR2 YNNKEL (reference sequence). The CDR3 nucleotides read TGTGCCAGCAGCCAGGCGACAGGGGGCGGCTACACCTTC. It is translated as CASSQATGGGYTF.

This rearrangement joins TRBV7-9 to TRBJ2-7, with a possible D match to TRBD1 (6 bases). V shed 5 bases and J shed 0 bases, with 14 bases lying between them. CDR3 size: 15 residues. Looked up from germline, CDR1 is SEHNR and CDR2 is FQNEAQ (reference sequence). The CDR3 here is CASSDRSNASYEQYF. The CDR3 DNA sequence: TGTGCCAGCAGCGACAGGTCAAATGCCTCCTACGAGCAGTACTTC.

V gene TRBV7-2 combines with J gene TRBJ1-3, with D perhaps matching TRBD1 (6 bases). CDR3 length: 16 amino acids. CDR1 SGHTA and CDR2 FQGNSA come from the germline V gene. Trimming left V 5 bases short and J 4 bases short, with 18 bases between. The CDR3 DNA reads TGTGCCAGCAGCGAAGAACACAGGGTCCAGGGAAACACCATATATTTT. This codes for CASSEEHRVQGNTIYF.

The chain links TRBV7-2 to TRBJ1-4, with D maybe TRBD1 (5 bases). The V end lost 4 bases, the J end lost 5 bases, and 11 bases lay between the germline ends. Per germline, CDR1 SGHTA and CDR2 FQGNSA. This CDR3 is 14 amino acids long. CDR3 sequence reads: CASSSMGGNEKLFF. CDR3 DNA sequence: TGTGCCAGCAGCTCCATGGGGGGGAATGAAAAACTGTTTTTT.

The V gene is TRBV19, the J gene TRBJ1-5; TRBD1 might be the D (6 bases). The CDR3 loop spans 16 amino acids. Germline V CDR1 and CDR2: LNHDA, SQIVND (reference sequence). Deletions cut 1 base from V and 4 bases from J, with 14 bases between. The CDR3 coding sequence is TGTGCCAGTAGTATAGCCGGGACAATCGCGAATCAGCCCCAGCATTTT. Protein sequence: CASSIAGTIANQPQHF.

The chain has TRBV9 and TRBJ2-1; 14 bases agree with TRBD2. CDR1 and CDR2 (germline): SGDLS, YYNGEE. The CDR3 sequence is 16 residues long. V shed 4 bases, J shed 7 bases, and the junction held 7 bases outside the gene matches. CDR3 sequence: CASSWGLAGVGNEQFF. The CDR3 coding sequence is TGTGCCAGCAGCTGGGGACTAGCGGGAGTCGGTAATGAGCAGTTCTTC.

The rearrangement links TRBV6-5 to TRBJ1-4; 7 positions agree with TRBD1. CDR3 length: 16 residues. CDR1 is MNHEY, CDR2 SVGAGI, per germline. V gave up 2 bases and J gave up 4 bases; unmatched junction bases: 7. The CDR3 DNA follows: TGTGCCAGCAGTTACCGCCCGACAGGGATTAATGAAAAACTGTTTTTT. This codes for CASSYRPTGINEKLFF.

This chain's CDR3 is CASSFGTRNNEQFF. DNA for the CDR3: TGTGCCAGCAGTTTCGGGACTAGAAACAATGAGCAGTTCTTC. The chain recombines TRBV27 with TRBJ2-1; TRBD2 matches at 8 bases. Germline V gene sequence: CDR1 MNHEY, CDR2 SMNVEV (reference sequence). This CDR3 is built from 14 residues. With 3 bases clipped from V and 5 bases from J, the junction kept 3 bases outside the gene matches.

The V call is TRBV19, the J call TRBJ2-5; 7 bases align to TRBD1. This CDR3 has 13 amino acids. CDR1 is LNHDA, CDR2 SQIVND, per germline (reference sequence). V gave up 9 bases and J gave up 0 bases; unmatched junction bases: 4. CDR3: CASQGQYQETQYF. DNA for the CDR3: TGTGCCAGCCAGGGACAGTACCAAGAGACCCAGTACTTC. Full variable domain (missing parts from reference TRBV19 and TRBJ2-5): DGGITQSPKYLFRKEGQNVTLSCEQNLNHDAMYWYRQDPGQGLRLIYYSQIVNDFQKGDIAEGYSVSREKKESFPLTVTSAQKNPTAFYLCASQGQYQETQYFGPGTRLLVL.

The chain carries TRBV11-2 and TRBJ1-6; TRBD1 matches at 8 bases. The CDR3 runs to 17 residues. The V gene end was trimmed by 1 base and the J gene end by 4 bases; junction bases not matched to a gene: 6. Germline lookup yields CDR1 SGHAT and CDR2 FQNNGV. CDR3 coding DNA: TGTGCCAGCAGCTTAGGGGGGACAGGACTTTATAATTCACCCCTCCACTTT. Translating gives CASSLGGTGLYNSPLHF.

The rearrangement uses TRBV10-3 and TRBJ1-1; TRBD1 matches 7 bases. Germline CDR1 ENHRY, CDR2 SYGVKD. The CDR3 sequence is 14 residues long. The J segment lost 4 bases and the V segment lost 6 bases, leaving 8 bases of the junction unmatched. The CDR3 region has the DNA TGTGCCATCAGACCAGACAGGGCGGGCACTGAAGCTTTCTTT. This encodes CAIRPDRAGTEAFF.

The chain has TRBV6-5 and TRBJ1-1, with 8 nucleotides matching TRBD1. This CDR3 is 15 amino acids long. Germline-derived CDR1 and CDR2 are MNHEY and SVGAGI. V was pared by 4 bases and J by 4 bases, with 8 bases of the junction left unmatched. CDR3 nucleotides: TGTGCCAGCAGTTTACTGGTAACAGGGGGCACTGAAGCTTTCTTT. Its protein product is CASSLLVTGGTEAFF.

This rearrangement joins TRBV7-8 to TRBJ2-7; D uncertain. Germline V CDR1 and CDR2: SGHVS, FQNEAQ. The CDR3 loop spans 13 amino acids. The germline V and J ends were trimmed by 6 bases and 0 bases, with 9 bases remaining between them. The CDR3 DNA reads TGTGCCAGCAGAGCACAGATCTCCTACGAGCAGTACTTC. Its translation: CASRAQISYEQYF.

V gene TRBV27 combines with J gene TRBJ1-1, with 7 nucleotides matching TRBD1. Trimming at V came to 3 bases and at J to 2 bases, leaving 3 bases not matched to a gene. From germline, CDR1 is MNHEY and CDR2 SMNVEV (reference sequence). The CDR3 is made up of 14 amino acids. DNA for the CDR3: TGTGCCAGCAGTTTCAACAGGGGTAACACTGAAGCTTTCTTT. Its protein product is CASSFNRGNTEAFF.

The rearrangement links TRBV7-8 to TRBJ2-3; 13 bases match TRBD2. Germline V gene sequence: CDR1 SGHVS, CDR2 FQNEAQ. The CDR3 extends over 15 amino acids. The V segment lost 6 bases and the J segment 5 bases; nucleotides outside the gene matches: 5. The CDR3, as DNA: TGTGCCAGCAGTCTACTAGCGGGGGGGCGAGATACGCAGTATTTT. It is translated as CASSLLAGGRDTQYF. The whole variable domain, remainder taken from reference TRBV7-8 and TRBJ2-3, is GAGVSQSPRYKVAKRGQDVALRCDPISGHVSLFWYQQALGQGPEFLTYFQNEAQLDKSGLPSDRFFAERPEGSVSTLKIQRTQQEDSAVYLCASSLLAGGRDTQYFGPGTRLTVL.

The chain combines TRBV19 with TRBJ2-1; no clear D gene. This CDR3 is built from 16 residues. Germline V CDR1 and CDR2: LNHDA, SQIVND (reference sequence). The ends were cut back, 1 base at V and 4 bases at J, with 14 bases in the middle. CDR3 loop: CASSIGPRQTYNEQFF. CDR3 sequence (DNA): TGTGCCAGTAGTATAGGGCCCCGGCAGACTTACAATGAGCAGTTCTTC.

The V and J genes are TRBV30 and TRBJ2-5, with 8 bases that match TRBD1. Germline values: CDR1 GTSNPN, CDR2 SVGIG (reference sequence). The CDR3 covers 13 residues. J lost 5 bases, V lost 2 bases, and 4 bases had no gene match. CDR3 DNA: TGTGCCTGGAGTCGGACAGGGAAGGAGACCCAGTACTTC. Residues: CAWSRTGKETQYF.

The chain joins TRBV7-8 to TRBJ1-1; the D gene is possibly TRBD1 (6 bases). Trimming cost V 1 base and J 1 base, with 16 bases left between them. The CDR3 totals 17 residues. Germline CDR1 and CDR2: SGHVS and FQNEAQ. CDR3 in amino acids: CASSLEYRVGENTEAFF. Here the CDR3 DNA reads TGTGCCAGCAGCTTAGAATACAGGGTGGGAGAGAACACTGAAGCTTTCTTT.

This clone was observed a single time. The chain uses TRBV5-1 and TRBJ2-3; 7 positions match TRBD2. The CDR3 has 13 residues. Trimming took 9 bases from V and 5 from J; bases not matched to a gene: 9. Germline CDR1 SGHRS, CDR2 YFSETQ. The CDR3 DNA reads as TGCGCCATAAGAGGCGGGAGTGAAGATACGCAGTATTTT. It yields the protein CAIRGGSEDTQYF.

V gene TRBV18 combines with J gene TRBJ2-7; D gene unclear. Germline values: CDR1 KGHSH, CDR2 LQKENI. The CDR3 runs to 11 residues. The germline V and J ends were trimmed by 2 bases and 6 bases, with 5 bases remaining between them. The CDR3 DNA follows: TGTGCCAGCTCACCATCGGGCGAGCAGTACTTC. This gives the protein CASSPSGEQYF.

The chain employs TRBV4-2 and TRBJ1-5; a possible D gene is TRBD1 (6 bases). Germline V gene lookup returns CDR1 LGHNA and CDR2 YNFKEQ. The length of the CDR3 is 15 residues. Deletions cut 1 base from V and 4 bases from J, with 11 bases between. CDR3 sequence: CASSQGGQGNQPQHF. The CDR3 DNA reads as TGTGCCAGCAGCCAAGGGGGACAAGGTAATCAGCCCCAGCATTTT.

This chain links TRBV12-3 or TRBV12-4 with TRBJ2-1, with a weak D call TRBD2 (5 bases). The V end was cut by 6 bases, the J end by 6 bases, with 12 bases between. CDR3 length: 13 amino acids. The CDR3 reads CASSYRRINEQFF. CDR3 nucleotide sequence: TGTGCCAGCAGCTACCGGAGGATCAATGAGCAGTTCTTC.

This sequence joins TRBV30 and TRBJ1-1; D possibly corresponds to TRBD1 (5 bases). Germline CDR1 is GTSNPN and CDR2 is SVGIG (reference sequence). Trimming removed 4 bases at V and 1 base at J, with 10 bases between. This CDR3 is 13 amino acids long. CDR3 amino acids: CAWMWGQNTEAFF. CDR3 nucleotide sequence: TGTGCCTGGATGTGGGGCCAGAACACTGAAGCTTTCTTT.

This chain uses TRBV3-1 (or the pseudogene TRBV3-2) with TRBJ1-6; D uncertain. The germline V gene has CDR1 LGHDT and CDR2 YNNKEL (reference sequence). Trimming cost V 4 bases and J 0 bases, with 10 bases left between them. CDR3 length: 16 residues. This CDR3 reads CASSPGASSYNSPLHF. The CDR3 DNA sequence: TGTGCCAGCAGCCCGGGAGCCAGCTCCTATAATTCACCCCTCCACTTT.

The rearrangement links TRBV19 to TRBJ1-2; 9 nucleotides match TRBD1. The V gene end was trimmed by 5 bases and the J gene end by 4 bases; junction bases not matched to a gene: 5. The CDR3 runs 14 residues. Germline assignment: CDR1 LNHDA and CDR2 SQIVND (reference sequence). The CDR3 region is CASSPDRGFYGYTF. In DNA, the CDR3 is TGTGCCAGTAGTCCGGACAGGGGCTTCTATGGCTACACCTTC.

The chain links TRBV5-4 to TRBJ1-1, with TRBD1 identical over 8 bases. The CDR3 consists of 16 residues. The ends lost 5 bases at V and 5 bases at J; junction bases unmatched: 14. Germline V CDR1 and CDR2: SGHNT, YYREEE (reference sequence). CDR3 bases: TGTGCCAGCAGTTCCGGACAGGGAGCCTCGAGAACTGAAGCTTTCTTT. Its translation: CASSSGQGASRTEAFF.

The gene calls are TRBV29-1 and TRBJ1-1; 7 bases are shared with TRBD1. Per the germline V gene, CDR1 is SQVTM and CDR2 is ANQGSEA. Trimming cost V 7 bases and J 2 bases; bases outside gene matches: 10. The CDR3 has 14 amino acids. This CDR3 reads CSGKLQGSNTEAFF. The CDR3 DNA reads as TGCAGCGGAAAACTACAGGGGAGTAACACTGAAGCTTTCTTT.